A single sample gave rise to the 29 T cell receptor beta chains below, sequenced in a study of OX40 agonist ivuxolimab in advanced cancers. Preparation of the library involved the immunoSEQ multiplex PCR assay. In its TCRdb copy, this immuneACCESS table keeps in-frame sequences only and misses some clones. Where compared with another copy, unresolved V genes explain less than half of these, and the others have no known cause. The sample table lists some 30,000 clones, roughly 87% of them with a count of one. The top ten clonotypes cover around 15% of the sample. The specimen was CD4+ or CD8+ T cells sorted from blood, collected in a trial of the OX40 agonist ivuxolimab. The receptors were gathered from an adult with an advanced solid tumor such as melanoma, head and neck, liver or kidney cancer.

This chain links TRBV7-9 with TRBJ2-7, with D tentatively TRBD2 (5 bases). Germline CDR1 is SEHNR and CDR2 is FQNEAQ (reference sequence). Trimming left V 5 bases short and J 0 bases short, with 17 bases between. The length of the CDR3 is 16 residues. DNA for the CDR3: TGTGCCAGCAGCCCCGGGATCCCACAAAACTCCTACGAGCAGTACTTC. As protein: CASSPGIPQNSYEQYF.

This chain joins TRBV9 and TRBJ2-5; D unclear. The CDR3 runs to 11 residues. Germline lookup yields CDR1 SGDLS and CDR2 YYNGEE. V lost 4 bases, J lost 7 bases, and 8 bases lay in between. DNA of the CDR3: TGTGCCAGCAGCACCCCAGGGACCCAGTACTTC. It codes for CASSTPGTQYF.

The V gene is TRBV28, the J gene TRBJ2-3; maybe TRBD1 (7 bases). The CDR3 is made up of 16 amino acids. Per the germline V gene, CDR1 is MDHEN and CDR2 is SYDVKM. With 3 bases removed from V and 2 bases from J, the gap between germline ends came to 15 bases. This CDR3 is CASSFIAGQPTDTQYF. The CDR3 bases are TGTGCCAGCAGTTTTATTGCGGGACAGCCCACAGATACGCAGTATTTT.

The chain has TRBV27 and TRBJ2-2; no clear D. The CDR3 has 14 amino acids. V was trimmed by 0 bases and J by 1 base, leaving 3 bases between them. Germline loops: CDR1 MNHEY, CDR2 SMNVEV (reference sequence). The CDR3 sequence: CASSLSQNTGELFF. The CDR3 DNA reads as TGTGCCAGCAGTTTATCCCAGAACACCGGGGAGCTGTTTTTT.

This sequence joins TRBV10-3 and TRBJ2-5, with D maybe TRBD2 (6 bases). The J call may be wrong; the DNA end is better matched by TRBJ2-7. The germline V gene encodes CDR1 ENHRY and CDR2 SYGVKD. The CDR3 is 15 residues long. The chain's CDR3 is CAIRSTEGSSNEQYF. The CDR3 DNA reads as TGTGCCATCAGATCGACGGAGGGATCTTCTAACGAGCAGTACTTC.

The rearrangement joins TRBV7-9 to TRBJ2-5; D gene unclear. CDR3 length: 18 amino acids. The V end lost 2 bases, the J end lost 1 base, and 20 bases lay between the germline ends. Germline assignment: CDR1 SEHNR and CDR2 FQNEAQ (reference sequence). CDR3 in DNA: TGTGCCAGCAGCTTACCTTCCTTTTGGTCGGATACCCAAGAGACCCAGTACTTC. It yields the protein CASSLPSFWSDTQETQYF.

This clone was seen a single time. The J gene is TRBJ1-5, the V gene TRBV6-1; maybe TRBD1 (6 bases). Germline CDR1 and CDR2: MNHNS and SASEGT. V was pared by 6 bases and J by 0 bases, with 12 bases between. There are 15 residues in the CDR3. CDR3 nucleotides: TGTGCCAGCAGGGGGGCCGACTATAGCAATCAGCCCCAGCATTTT. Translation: CASRGADYSNQPQHF.

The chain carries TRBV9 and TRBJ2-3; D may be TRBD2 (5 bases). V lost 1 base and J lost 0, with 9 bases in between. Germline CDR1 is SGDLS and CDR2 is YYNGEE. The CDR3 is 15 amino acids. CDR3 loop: CASSVFSSSTDTQYF. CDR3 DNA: TGTGCCAGCAGCGTATTTTCTAGCAGCACAGATACGCAGTATTTT.

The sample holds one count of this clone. This CDR3 reads CASSIGGGSYNEQFF. CDR3 DNA sequence: TGTGCCAGCAGCATCGGAGGAGGGTCCTACAATGAGCAGTTCTTC. The chain joins TRBV9 to TRBJ2-1, with a weak D call TRBD2 (6 bases). V lost 4 bases and J lost 1, with 12 bases in between. The CDR3 runs to 15 residues. The germline gives CDR1 SGDLS, CDR2 YYNGEE. The whole variable domain, filled in from reference TRBV9 and TRBJ2-1, reads DSGVTQTPKHLITATGQRVTLRCSPRSGDLSVYWYQQSLDQGLQFLIQYYNGEERAKGNILERFSAQQFPDLHSELNLSSLELGDSALYFCASSIGGGSYNEQFFGPGTRLTVL.

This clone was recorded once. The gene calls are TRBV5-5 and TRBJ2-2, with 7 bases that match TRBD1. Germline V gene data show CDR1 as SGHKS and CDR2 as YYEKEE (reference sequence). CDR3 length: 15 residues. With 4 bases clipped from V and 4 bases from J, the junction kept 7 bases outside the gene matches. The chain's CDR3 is CASSPRGYGTGELFF. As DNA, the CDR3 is TGTGCCAGCAGCCCCAGGGGGTATGGCACCGGGGAGCTGTTTTTT. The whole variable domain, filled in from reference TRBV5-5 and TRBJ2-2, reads DAGVTQSPTHLIKTRGQQVTLRCSPISGHKSVSWYQQVLGQGPQFIFQYYEKEERGRGNFPDRFSARQFPNYSSELNVNALLLGDSALYLCASSPRGYGTGELFFGEGSRLTVL.

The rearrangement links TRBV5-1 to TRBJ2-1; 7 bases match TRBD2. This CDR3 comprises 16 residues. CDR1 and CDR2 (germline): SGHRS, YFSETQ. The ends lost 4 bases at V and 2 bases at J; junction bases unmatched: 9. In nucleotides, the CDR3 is TGCGCCAGCAGCCCCGTGGGGGGAGGGCCCTACAATGAGCAGTTCTTC. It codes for CASSPVGGGPYNEQFF.

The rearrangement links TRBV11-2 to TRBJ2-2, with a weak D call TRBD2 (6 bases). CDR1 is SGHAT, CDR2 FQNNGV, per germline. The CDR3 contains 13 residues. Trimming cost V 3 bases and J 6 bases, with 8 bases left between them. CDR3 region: CASSFGGAGELFF. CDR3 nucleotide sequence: TGTGCCAGCAGCTTCGGGGGAGCCGGGGAGCTGTTTTTT. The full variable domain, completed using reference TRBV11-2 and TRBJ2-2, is EAGVAQSPRYKIIEKRQSVAFWCNPISGHATLYWYQQILGQGPKLLIQFQNNGVVDDSQLPKDRFSAERLKGVDSTLKIQPAKLEDSAVYLCASSFGGAGELFFGEGSRLTVL.

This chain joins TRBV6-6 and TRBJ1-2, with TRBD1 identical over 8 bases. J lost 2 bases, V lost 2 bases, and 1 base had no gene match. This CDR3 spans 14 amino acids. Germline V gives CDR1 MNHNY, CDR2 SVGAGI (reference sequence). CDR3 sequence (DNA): TGTGCCAGCAGTTACCGGACAGGGAACTATGGCTACACCTTC. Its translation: CASSYRTGNYGYTF.

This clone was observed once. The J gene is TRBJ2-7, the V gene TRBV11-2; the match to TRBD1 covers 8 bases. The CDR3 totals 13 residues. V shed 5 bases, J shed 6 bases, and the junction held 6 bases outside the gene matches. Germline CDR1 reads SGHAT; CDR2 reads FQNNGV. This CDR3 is CASSLGQGSEQYF. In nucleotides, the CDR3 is TGTGCCAGCAGCCTAGGACAGGGTTCCGAGCAGTACTTC. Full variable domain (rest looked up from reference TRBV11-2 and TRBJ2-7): EAGVAQSPRYKIIEKRQSVAFWCNPISGHATLYWYQQILGQGPKLLIQFQNNGVVDDSQLPKDRFSAERLKGVDSTLKIQPAKLEDSAVYLCASSLGQGSEQYFGPGTRLTVT.

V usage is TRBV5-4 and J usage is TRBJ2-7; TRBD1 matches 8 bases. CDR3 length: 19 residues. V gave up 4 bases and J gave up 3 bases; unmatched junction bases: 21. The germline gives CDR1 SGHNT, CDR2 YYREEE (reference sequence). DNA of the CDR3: TGTGCCAGCAGCACGCATGTCGTGGACAGGGTGGGGAGGAGCTACGAGCAGTACTTC. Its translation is CASSTHVVDRVGRSYEQYF.

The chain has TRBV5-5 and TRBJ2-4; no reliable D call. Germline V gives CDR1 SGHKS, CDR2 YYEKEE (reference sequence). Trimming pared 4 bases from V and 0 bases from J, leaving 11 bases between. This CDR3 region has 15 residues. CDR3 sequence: CASSQQELAKNIQYF. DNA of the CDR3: TGTGCCAGCAGCCAACAAGAACTAGCCAAAAACATTCAGTACTTC.

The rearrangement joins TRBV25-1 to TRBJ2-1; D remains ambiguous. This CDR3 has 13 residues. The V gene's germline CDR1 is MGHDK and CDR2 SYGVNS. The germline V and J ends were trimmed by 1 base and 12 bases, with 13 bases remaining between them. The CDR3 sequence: CASSEWALTRQFF. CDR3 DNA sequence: TGTGCCAGCAGTGAATGGGCCCTGACCAGGCAGTTCTTC. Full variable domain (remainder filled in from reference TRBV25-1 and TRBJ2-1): EADIYQTPRYLVIGTGKKITLECSQTMGHDKMYWYQQDPGMELHLIHYSYGVNSTEKGDLSSESTVSRIRTEHFPLTLESARPSHTSQYLCASSEWALTRQFFGPGTRLTVL.

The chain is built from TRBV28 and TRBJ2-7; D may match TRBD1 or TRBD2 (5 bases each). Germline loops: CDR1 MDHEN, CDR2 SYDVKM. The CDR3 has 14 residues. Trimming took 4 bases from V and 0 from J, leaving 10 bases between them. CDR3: CASSSTGTSYEQYF. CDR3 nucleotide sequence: TGTGCCAGCAGTTCTACCGGGACCTCCTACGAGCAGTACTTC.

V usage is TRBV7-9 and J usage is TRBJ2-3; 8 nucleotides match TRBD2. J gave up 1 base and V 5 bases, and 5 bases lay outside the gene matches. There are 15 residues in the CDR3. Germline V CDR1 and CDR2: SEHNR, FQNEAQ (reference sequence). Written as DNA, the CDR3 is TGTGCCAGCAGCCGGGAGGGCCGGGGCACAGATACGCAGTATTTT. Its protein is CASSREGRGTDTQYF.

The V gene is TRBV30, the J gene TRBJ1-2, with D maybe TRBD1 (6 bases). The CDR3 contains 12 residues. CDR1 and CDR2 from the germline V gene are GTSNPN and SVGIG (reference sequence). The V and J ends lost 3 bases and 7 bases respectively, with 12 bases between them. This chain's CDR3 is CAWSQTGIGYTF. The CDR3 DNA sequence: TGTGCCTGGAGCCAAACAGGGATTGGCTACACCTTC.

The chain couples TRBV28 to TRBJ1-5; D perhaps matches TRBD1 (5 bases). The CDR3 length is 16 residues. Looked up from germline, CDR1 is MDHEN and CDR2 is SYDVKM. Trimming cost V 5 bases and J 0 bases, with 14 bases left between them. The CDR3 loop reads CASSPPTELSNQPQHF. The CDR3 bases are TGTGCCAGCAGTCCCCCGACAGAGCTTAGCAATCAGCCCCAGCATTTT.

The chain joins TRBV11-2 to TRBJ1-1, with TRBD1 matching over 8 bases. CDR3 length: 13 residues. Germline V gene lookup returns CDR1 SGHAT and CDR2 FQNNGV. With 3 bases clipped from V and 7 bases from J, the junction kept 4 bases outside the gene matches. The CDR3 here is CASSFGQGDEAFF. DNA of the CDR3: TGTGCCAGCAGCTTTGGACAGGGCGATGAAGCTTTCTTT. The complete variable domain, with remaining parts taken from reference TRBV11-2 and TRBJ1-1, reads EAGVAQSPRYKIIEKRQSVAFWCNPISGHATLYWYQQILGQGPKLLIQFQNNGVVDDSQLPKDRFSAERLKGVDSTLKIQPAKLEDSAVYLCASSFGQGDEAFFGQGTRLTVV.

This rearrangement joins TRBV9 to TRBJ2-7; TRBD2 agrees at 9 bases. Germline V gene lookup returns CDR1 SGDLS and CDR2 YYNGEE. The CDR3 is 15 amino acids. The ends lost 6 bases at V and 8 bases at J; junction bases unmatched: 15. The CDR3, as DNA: TGTGCCAGCACCCCTGGGGGCGGCGGGAGGGAAAAGCAGTACTTC. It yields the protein CASTPGGGGREKQYF.

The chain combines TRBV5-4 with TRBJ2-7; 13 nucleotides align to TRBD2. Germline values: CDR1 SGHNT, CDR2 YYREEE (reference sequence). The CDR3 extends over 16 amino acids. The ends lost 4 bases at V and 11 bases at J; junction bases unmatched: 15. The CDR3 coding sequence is TGTGCCAGCAGCCCCGCAACTAGCGGGAGGGCCTTGCAGGAGTACTTC. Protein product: CASSPATSGRALQEYF.

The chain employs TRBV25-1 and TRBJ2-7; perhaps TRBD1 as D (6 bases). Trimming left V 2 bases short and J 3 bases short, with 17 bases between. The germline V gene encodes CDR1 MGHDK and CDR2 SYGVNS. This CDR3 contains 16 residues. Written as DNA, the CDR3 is TGTGCCAGCAGTGAAGCCGGGGCAGGGGTAAACTACGAGCAGTACTTC. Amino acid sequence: CASSEAGAGVNYEQYF.

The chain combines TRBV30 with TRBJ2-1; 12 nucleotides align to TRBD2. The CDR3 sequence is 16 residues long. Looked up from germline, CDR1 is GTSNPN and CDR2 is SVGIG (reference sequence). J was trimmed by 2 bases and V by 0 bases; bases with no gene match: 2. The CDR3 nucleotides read TGTGCCTGGAGTGTTTGGACTAGCGGGGCCTACAATGAGCAGTTCTTC. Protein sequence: CAWSVWTSGAYNEQFF. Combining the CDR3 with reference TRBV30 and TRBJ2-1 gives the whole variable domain SQTIHQWPATLVQPVGSPLSLECTVEGTSNPNLYWYRQAAGRGLQLLFYSVGIGQISSEVPQNLSASRPQDRQFILSSKKLLLSDSGFYLCAWSVWTSGAYNEQFFGPGTRLTVL.

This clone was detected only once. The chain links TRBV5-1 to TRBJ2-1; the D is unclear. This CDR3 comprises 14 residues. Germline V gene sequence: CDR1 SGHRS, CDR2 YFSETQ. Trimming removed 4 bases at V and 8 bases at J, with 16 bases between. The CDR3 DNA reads TGCGCCAGCAGCCCCTCACCCCGCTATGATGAGCAGTTCTTC. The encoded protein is CASSPSPRYDEQFF.

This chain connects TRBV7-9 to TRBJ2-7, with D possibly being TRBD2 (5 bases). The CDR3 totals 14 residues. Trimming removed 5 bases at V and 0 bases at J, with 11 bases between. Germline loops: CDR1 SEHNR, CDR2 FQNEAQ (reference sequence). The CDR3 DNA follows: TGTGCCAGCAGCCATCTAGGGAGCTCCTACGAGCAGTACTTC. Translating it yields CASSHLGSSYEQYF.

CDR3 residues: CASSQYYNEQFF. The CDR3 nucleotides are TGTGCCAGCAGCCAATACTACAATGAGCAGTTCTTC. The chain uses TRBV7-9 and TRBJ2-1; no firm D call. CDR1 is SEHNR, CDR2 FQNEAQ, per germline (reference sequence). This CDR3 comprises 12 residues. V dropped 5 bases and J dropped 3 bases, with 5 bases sitting between them.